The 20 T cell receptor beta chains presented below share a single source sample, sequenced in a study of regulatory T cells in long-lasting Graves disease. Building of the TCR beta libraries involved iRepertoire HTBI primers and Arm-PCR of CDR3 regions. TCRdb passed the multiplex PCR reads through MiXCR, listing each CDR3 protein once. The sample shows 530,000 or so distinct CDR3 sequences, around 16% of them seen only once. Time point described: newly diagnosed GD, antithyroid drugs for less than 3 months. RNA isolated from PBMCs was used to make the TCR library. These sequences were also reported in another study, on T cells in Graves' hyperthyroidism and ophthalmopathy.

Specimen: peripheral blood mononuclear cells (PBMCs), collected at new diagnosis, from a patient treated with antithyroid drugs. The origin of the receptors is a man aged 18 to 35 with Graves disease.

This clonotype was detected only a few times. This chain uses TRBV24-1 with TRBJ1-5; D gene unclear. This CDR3 spans 13 amino acids. From germline, CDR1 is KGHDR and CDR2 SFDVKD. The V and J ends lost 4 bases and 0 bases respectively, with 3 bases between them. The CDR3 bases are TGTGCCACCAGTGACGTTAGCAATCAGCCCCAGCATTTT. Its protein product is CATSDVSNQPQHF.

This clonotype occurred a few times. A much larger clonotype is one base distant, so this may be a read error. The chain combines TRBV5-1 with TRBJ2-4, with 8 bases matching TRBD1. CDR3 length: 15 amino acids. Germline CDR1 and CDR2: SGHRS and YFSETQ. The CDR3 sequence: CASSPGQDNYNERFF. The CDR3 nucleotides read TGCGCCAGCAGCCCGGGACAGGATAACTACAATGAGCGGTTCTTC.

This clonotype occurred many times. The V gene is TRBV11-2, the J gene TRBJ2-1; D is undetermined. V gave up 5 bases and J gave up 8 bases, with 16 bases separating them. Per the germline V gene, CDR1 is SGHAT and CDR2 is FQNNGV. This CDR3 is 14 amino acids long. The DNA for the CDR3 is TGTGCCAGCAGCGTAAAAATAACTCAGGATGAGCAGTTCTTC. It codes for CASSVKITQDEQFF. The full variable domain, completed using reference TRBV11-2 and TRBJ2-1, is EAGVAQSPRYKIIEKRQSVAFWCNPISGHATLYWYQQILGQGPKLLIQFQNNGVVDDSQLPKDRFSAERLKGVDSTLKIQPAKLEDSAVYLCASSVKITQDEQFFGPGTRLTVL.

This clonotype was observed at least ten times. The chain couples TRBV27 to TRBJ1-2; 11 nucleotides agree with TRBD1. This CDR3 region has 16 residues. Germline V gene data show CDR1 as MNHEY and CDR2 as SMNVEV (reference sequence). With V trimmed by 5 bases and J by 4 bases, 9 bases remained unmatched. CDR3 in DNA: TGTGCCAGCAGTATCTCCGGGACAGGGGGTGGCTATGGCTACACCTTC. Amino acids: CASSISGTGGGYGYTF.

The rearrangement uses TRBV7-9 and TRBJ1-2; D ambiguous. The V end was cut by 5 bases, the J end by 4 bases, with 11 bases between. Germline CDR1 and CDR2: SEHNR and FQNEAQ (reference sequence). The CDR3 length is 13 residues. CDR3 in amino acids: CASSRTDPYGYTF. CDR3 in DNA: TGTGCCAGCAGCCGGACCGACCCCTATGGCTACACCTTC.

This chain joins TRBV16 and TRBJ2-7; D gene unclear. The length of the CDR3 is 12 residues. V lost 1 base and J lost 6, with 7 bases in between. CDR1 and CDR2 from the germline V gene are KGHSY and FQNENV. CDR3 sequence: CASSQLGGEQYF. The DNA of the CDR3 is TGTGCCAGCAGCCAATTGGGCGGCGAGCAGTACTTC.

This clonotype was counted only a few times. V is TRBV2 and J is TRBJ2-2; possibly TRBD1 for D (6 bases). Trimming cost V 5 bases and J 4 bases, with 14 bases left between them. Germline CDR1 and CDR2: SNHLY and FYNNEI. The length of the CDR3 is 15 residues. CDR3 residues: CASSSQGMATGELFF. CDR3 in DNA: TGTGCCAGCAGTAGTCAGGGGATGGCCACCGGGGAGCTGTTTTTT.

This clonotype came up many times. The chain employs TRBV28 and TRBJ2-3; 9 nucleotides agree with TRBD1. Losses at the gene ends were 2 bases for V and 2 bases for J; bases not matched to a gene: 2. Looked up from germline, CDR1 is MDHEN and CDR2 is SYDVKM. The CDR3 extends over 15 amino acids. The CDR3 loop reads CASSLRDRDTDTQYF. CDR3 DNA sequence: TGTGCCAGCAGTTTACGGGACAGGGACACAGATACGCAGTATTTT. Filled out from reference TRBV28 and TRBJ2-3, the complete variable domain reads DVKVTQSSRYLVKRTGEKVFLECVQDMDHENMFWYRQDPGLGLRLIYFSYDVKMKEKGDIPEGYSVSREKKERFSLILESASTNQTSMYLCASSLRDRDTDTQYFGPGTRLTVL.

This clonotype occurred a few times. J is TRBJ2-2 and V is TRBV19, with 10 nucleotides matching TRBD2. The germline V gene encodes CDR1 LNHDA and CDR2 SQIVND (reference sequence). CDR3 length: 15 residues. V gave up 7 bases and J gave up 4 bases; unmatched junction bases: 6. The CDR3: CASKISGRTTGELFF. The DNA for the CDR3 is TGTGCCAGTAAAATTAGCGGGAGGACCACCGGGGAGCTGTTTTTT.

This clonotype has only a few counts. V usage is TRBV12-3 or TRBV12-4 and J usage is TRBJ2-5; D not certain. This CDR3 has 12 amino acids. Trimming pared 5 bases from V and 7 bases from J, leaving 11 bases between. The CDR3, as DNA: TGTGCCAGCAGTCTCCCCTCGGGGACCCAGTACTTC. It specifies CASSLPSGTQYF.

This clonotype was counted many times. The V and J genes are TRBV28 and TRBJ2-1; D perhaps matches TRBD2 (6 bases). CDR3 length: 21 residues. Between the trimmed V and J ends, which lost 1 base and 0 bases, there was a span of 25 bases. The germline V gene encodes CDR1 MDHEN and CDR2 SYDVKM. CDR3 nucleotides: TGTGCCAGCAGTTTATTCGGCTTAGGTCTAGCGCGACCTGTCTCCTACAATGAGCAGTTCTTC. It yields the protein CASSLFGLGLARPVSYNEQFF.

Notes on this clonotype: This could be a read error, since a much larger clone is one nucleotide away. J is TRBJ2-1 and V is TRBV2; D is unclear. The CDR3 runs to 12 residues. CDR1 is SNHLY and CDR2 is FYNNEI in the germline V gene. The CDR3 here is CASSILRHEQLF. The CDR3 DNA sequence: TGTGCCAGCAGTATACTACGGCATGAGCAGCTCTTC.

V usage is TRBV18 and J usage is TRBJ2-1; TRBD2 matches 9 bases. Germline loops: CDR1 KGHSH, CDR2 LQKENI. The ends lost 2 bases at V and 5 bases at J; junction bases unmatched: 7. The CDR3 length is 16 residues. The DNA for the CDR3 is TGTGCCAGCTCACCAAATGCGGGAGGGCTGAACAATGAGCAGTTCTTC. Protein sequence: CASSPNAGGLNNEQFF.

V and J are TRBV7-9 and TRBJ1-5; perhaps TRBD1 as D (5 bases). This CDR3 has 15 amino acids. V lost 3 bases to trimming and J lost 1 base, with 10 bases between them. The germline V gene encodes CDR1 SEHNR and CDR2 FQNEAQ (reference sequence). CDR3 loop: CASSFGEGSNQPQHF. In nucleotides, the CDR3 is TGTGCCAGCAGCTTCGGCGAGGGGAGCAATCAGCCCCAGCATTTT.

Only a few counts were recorded for this clonotype. The CDR3 reads CASSAGGRYLETQYF. The DNA for the CDR3 is TGTGCCAGCAGCGCCGGCGGGCGATACCTGGAGACCCAGTACTTC. The chain is built from TRBV9 and TRBJ2-5; D is perhaps TRBD2 (5 bases). V was cut by 3 bases and J by 5 bases, with 17 bases left in between. Germline lookup yields CDR1 SGDLS and CDR2 YYNGEE. The CDR3 is made up of 15 amino acids. The full variable domain, with the rest looked up from reference TRBV9 and TRBJ2-5, is DSGVTQTPKHLITATGQRVTLRCSPRSGDLSVYWYQQSLDQGLQFLIQYYNGEERAKGNILERFSAQQFPDLHSELNLSSLELGDSALYFCASSAGGRYLETQYFGPGTRLLVL.

The J gene is TRBJ2-1, the V gene TRBV5-1; 13 bases match TRBD2. The CDR3 is 15 amino acids. The V gene's germline CDR1 is SGHRS and CDR2 YFSETQ. V lost 4 bases and J lost 8; bases outside the gene matches: 6. CDR3 nucleotides: TGCGCCAGCAGCCCACTAGCGGGAGGGATCGATGAGCAGTTCTTC. Encoded protein: CASSPLAGGIDEQFF.

This clonotype appeared a few times. This chain uses TRBV30 with TRBJ2-3; TRBD2 matches at 13 bases. The CDR3 loop spans 16 amino acids. J gave up 9 bases and V 4 bases, and 13 bases lay outside the gene matches. In germline, CDR1 is GTSNPN, CDR2 SVGIG (reference sequence). CDR3 DNA sequence: TGTGCCTGGAATAGACTAGCGGGAGGAGGAGGAGACACGCAGTATTTT. Translation: CAWNRLAGGGGDTQYF.

This chain links TRBV20-1 with TRBJ1-2, with D tentatively TRBD1 (5 bases). Germline-derived CDR1 and CDR2 are DFQATT and SNEGSKA (reference sequence). The CDR3 extends over 12 amino acids. V lost 5 bases and J 14 bases, leaving 21 bases between the germline ends. The CDR3 DNA reads as TGCAGTGCTGCCGACAGACCCGGGCGGGGAACCTTC. Translating it yields CSAADRPGRGTF.

This clonotype has at least ten counts. This chain uses TRBV5-1 with TRBJ2-7; possibly TRBD1 for D (6 bases). CDR3 length equals 16 residues. In germline, CDR1 is SGHRS, CDR2 YFSETQ. V gave up 0 bases and J gave up 6 bases, with 19 bases separating them. The CDR3 protein is CASSLAIGQGTGEQYF. CDR3 nucleotide sequence: TGCGCCAGCAGCTTGGCCATAGGGCAGGGGACCGGCGAGCAGTACTTC.

In its sample, this clonotype was seen a few times. This chain connects TRBV28 to TRBJ1-1, with 9 bases matching TRBD1. V lost 5 bases and J lost 9; bases outside the gene matches: 7. Germline V gives CDR1 MDHEN, CDR2 SYDVKM. CDR3 length: 13 residues. The DNA for the CDR3 is TGTGCCAGCAGTCGAGGACAGGGGTCACAAGCTTTCTTT. Translation gives CASSRGQGSQAFF.